One T cell receptor beta chain is described in this entry. Its antigen is still unknown. This sample is drawn from a study of CD8 T cells in ankylosing spondylitis. CDR1 is LGHDT, CDR2 YNNKEL, per germline (reference sequence). Trimming removed 0 bases from V and 3 bases from J; junction bases left unmatched: 1. The CDR3 has 16 residues. MiXCR, applied by TCRdb to the 5' RACE reads, yields one record per CDR3 protein. The table lists about 500,000 distinct CDR3 sequences, roughly an eighth of them singletons. Study-level results: Roughly 8 highly homologous variants made up a TCR beta motif, and this motif appeared characteristic of ankylosing spondylitis blood.

This chain connects TRBV3-1 to TRBJ2-2; the match to TRBD2 covers 10 bases. The origin of this receptor is a male donor with ankylosing spondylitis. Input material: blood, either unsorted or a sorted T cell fraction (not recorded which). DNA for the CDR3: TGTGCCAGCAGCCAAGATCTAGCGGGAGACACCGGGGAGCTGTTTTTT. Protein: CASSQDLAGDTGELFF.